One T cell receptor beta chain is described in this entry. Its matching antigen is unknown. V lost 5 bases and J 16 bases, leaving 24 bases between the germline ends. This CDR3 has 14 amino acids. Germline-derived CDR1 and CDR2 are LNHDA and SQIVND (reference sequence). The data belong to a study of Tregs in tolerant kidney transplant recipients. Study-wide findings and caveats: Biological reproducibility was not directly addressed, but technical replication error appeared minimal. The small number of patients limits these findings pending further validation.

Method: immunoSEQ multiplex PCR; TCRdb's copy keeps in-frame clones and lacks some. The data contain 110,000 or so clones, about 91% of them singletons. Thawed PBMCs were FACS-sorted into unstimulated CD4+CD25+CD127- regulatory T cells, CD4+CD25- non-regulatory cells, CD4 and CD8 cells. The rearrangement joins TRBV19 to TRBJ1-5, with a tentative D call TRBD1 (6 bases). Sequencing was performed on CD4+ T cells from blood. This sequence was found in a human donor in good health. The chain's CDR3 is CASSATGTPFTRHF. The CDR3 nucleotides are TGTGCCAGTAGTGCCACCGGGACACCATTTACCCGTCATTTT.